The source of this TCR beta chain is a study of blood T cell repertoires in COVID-19. Exposed enrollees had met someone with a PCR-confirmed or clinician-diagnosed COVID-19 case at some point within the 2 weeks before study entry. The CDR3 length is 15 residues. The V gene's germline CDR1 is LGHDT and CDR2 YNNKEL (reference sequence). J lost 4 bases, V lost 4 bases, and 5 bases had no gene match. How the authors handled the data: Quantification of nucleated cells was approximated via reference gene primer amplification. Some clones are missing from TCRdb's copy, which holds only in-frame ones; the method was immunoSEQ multiplex PCR. V and J calls and clone size come straight from that table; D and trimming were deduced from the DNA. The sample shows under 300,000 clones, 80% to 90% of them seen only once. The sample holds one count of this clone.

The rearrangement links TRBV3-1 (or the pseudogene TRBV3-2) to TRBJ2-5; 11 positions match TRBD1. Sequences were obtained from PBMCs or T cells enriched from blood (not recorded which). The sequence came from a woman between 50 and 59 years old who had been exposed to COVID-19. CDR3 protein: CASSLRTGGLETQYF. The CDR3 DNA sequence: TGTGCCAGCAGCCTACGGACAGGGGGCTTAGAGACCCAGTACTTC.